This T cell receptor (beta chain) emerged from a study of CD8 T cells in Susac syndrome. RNA, at roughly 0.45 to 1 ug, was reverse transcribed with random hexamers. TCRdb analysed the immunoSEQ multiplex PCR reads with MiXCR anew, one entry per CDR3 protein. The table records 200,000 to 300,000 distinct CDR3 sequences, 95% to 97% of them present only once. CD8+ and CD4+ T cells from blood underwent TCR beta sequencing. The Susac syndrome patients fit the recently defined diagnostic criteria for definite or probable disease. The receptor was derived from a human donor with Susac syndrome. Sequencing input: CD4+ T cells from PBMCs.

The CDR3 DNA is TGCAGTGCTAGGAGGGGGACAGCGGACGTAAAGACCCAGTACTTC. This translates into CSARRGTADVKTQYF. The chain carries TRBV20-1 and TRBJ2-5; TRBD1 matches 7 bases. The V gene's germline CDR1 is DFQATT and CDR2 SNEGSKA (reference sequence). The CDR3 covers 15 residues. The V segment lost 3 bases and the J segment 6 bases; nucleotides outside the gene matches: 13.